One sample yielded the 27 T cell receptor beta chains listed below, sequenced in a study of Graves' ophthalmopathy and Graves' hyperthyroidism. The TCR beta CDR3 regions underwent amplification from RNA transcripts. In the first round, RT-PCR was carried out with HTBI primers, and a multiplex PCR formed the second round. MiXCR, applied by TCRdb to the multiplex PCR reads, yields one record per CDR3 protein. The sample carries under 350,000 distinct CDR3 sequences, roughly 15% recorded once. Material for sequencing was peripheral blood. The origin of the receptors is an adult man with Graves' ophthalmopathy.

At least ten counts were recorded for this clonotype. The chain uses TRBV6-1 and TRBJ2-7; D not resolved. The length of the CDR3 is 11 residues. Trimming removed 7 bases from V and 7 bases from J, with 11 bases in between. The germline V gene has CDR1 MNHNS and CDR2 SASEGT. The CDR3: CASTLHQEQYF. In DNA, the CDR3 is TGTGCCAGCACCTTACACCAGGAGCAGTACTTC.

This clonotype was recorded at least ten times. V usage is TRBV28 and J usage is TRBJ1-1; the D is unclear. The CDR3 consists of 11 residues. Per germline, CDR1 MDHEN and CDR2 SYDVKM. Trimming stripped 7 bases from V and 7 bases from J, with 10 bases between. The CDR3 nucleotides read TGTGCCAGCACCCTTCCAAGTGAAGCTTTCTTT. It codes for CASTLPSEAFF.

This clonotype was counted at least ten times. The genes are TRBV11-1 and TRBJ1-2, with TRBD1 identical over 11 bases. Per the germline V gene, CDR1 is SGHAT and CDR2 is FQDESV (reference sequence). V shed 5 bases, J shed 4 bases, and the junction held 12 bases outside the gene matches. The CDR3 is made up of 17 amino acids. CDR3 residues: CASSPRRAGQGVYGYTF. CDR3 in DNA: TGTGCCAGCAGCCCCCGGCGAGCGGGACAGGGGGTCTATGGCTACACCTTC.

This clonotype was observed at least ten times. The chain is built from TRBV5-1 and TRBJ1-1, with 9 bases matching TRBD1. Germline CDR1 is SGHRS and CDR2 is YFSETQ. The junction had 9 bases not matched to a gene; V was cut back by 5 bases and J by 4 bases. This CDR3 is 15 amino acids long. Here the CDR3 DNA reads TGCGCCAGCAGTGATACAGGGGGCTGGAGCACTGAAGCTTTCTTT. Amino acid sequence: CASSDTGGWSTEAFF.

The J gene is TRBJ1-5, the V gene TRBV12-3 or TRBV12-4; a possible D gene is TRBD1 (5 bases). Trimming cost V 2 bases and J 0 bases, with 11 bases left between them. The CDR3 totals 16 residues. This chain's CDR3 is CASSLIGTYSNQPQHF. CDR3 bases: TGTGCCAGCAGTTTAATCGGGACCTATAGCAATCAGCCCCAGCATTTT.

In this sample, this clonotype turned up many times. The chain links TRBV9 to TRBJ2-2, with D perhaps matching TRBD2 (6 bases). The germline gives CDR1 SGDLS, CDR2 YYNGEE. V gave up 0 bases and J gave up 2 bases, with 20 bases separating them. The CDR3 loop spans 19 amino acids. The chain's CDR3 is CASSVGLIGGLPNTGELFF. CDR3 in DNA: TGTGCCAGCAGCGTAGGGCTGATCGGGGGACTGCCAAACACCGGGGAGCTGTTTTTT.

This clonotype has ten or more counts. CDR3 DNA sequence: TGTGCCAGCAGTTCCATTAATCAGCCCCAGCATTTT. Translating it yields CASSSINQPQHF. The chain has TRBV27 and TRBJ1-5; D uncertain. Trimming took off 4 bases at V and 4 bases at J, with 5 bases between the two ends. The CDR3 is 12 residues long. Germline V gene lookup returns CDR1 MNHEY and CDR2 SMNVEV (reference sequence).

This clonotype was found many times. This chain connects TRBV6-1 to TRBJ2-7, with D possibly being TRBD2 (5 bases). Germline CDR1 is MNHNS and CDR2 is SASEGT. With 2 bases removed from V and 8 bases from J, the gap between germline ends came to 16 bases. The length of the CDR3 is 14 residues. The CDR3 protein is CASSEMSTASQQYF. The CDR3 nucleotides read TGTGCCAGCAGTGAAATGAGCACCGCTAGCCAGCAGTACTTC.

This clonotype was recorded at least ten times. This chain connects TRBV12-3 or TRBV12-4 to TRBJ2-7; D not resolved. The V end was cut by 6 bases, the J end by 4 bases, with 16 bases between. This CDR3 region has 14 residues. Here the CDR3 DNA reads TGTGCCAGCAGCCGTACTAACAGAGGATACGAGCAGTACTTC. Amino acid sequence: CASSRTNRGYEQYF.

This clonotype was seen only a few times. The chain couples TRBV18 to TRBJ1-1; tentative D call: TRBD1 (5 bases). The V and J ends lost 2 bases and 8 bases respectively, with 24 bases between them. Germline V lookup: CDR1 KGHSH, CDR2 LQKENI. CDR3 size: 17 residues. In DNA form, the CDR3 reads TGTGCCAGCTCACCAGGGGCCGGCCTTAGGCTCGGAGAAGAAGCTTTCTTT. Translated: CASSPGAGLRLGEEAFF.

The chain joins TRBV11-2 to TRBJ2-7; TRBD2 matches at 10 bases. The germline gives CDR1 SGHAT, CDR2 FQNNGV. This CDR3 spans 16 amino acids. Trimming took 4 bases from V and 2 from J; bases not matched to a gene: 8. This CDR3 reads CASSSLAGEVAYEQYF. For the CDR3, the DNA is TGTGCCAGCAGCTCTCTAGCGGGAGAGGTTGCCTACGAGCAGTACTTC.

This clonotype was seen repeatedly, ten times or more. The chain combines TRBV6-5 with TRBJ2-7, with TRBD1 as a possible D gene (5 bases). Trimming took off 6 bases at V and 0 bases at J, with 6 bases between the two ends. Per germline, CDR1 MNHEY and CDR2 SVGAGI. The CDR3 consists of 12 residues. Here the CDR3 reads CASRQDSYEQYF. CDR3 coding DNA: TGTGCCAGCAGACAGGACTCCTACGAGCAGTACTTC.

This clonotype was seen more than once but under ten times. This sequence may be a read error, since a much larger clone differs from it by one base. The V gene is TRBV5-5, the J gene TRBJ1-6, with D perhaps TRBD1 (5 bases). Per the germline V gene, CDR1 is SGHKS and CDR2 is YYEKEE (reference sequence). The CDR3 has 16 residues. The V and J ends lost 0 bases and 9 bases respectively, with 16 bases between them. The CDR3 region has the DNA TGTGCCAGCAGCTTGGCTACGGGGCGGCTTATTTCACCCCTCCACTTT. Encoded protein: CASSLATGRLISPLHF. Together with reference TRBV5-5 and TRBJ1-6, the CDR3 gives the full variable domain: DAGVTQSPTHLIKTRGQQVTLRCSPISGHKSVSWYQQVLGQGPQFIFQYYEKEERGRGNFPDRFSARQFPNYSSELNVNALLLGDSALYLCASSLATGRLISPLHFGNGTRLTVT.

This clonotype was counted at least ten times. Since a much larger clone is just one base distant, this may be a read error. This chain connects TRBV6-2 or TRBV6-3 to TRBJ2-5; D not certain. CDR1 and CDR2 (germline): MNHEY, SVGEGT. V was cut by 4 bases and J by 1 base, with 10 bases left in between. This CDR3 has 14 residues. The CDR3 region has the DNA TGTGCCAGCAGTTCGTGGTCGGTCCAAGAGACCCAGTACTTC. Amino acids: CASSSWSVQETQYF.

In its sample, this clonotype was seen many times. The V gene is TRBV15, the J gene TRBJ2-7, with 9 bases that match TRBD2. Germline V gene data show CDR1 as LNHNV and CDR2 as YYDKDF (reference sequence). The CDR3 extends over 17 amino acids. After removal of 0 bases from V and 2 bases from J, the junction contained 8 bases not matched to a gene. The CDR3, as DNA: TGTGCCACCAGCAGAGAAGGGTTAGCGGGAGTAGCCTACGAGCAGTACTTC. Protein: CATSREGLAGVAYEQYF.

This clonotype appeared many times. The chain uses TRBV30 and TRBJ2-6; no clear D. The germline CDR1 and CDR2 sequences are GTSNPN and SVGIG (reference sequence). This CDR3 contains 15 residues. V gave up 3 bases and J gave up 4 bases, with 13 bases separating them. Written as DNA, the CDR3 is TGTGCCTGGAGACAGTGGGGATCAGGGGCCAACGTCCTGACTTTC. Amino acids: CAWRQWGSGANVLTF.

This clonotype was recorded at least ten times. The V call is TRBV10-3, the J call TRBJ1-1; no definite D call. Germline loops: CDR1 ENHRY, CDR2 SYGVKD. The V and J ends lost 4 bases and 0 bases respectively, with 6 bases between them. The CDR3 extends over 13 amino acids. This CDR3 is CAISGVLNTEAFF. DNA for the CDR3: TGTGCCATCAGTGGAGTCCTGAACACTGAAGCTTTCTTT.

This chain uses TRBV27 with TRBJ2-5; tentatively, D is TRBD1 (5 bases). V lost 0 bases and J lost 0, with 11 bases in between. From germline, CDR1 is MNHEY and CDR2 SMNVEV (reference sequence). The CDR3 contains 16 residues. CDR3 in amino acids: CASSLSTAKYQETQYF. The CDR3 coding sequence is TGTGCCAGCAGTTTATCGACAGCTAAGTACCAAGAGACCCAGTACTTC.

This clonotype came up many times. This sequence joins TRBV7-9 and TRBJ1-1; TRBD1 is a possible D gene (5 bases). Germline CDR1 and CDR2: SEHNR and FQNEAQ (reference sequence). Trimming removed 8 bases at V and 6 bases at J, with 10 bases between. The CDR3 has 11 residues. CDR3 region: CASLGDAEAFF. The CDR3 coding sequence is TGTGCCAGCTTGGGGGACGCTGAAGCTTTCTTT.

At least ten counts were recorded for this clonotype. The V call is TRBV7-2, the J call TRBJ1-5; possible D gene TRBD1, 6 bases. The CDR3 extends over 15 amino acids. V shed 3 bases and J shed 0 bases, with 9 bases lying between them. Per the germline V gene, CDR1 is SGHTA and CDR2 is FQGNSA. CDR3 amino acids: CASSFTGTSNQPQHF. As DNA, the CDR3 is TGTGCCAGCAGCTTCACAGGGACTAGCAATCAGCCCCAGCATTTT.

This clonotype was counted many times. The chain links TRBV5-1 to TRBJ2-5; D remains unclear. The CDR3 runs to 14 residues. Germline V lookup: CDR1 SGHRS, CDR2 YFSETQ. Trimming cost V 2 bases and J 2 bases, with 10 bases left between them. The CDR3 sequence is CASSFGDGQETQYF. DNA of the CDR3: TGCGCCAGCAGCTTTGGGGATGGGCAAGAGACCCAGTACTTC.

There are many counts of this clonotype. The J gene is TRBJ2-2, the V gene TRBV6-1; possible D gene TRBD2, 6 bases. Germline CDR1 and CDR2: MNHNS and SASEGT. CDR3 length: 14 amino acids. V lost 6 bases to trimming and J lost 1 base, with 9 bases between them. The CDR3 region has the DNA TGTGCCAGCAGGGGGGGATTGAACACCGGGGAGCTGTTTTTT. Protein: CASRGGLNTGELFF.

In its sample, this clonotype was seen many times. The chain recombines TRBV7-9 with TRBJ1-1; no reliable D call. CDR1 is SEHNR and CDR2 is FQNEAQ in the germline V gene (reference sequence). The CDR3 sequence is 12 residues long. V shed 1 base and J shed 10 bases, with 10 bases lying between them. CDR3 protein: CASSLDTGGAFF. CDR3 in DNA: TGTGCCAGCAGCTTAGATACCGGTGGAGCTTTCTTT.

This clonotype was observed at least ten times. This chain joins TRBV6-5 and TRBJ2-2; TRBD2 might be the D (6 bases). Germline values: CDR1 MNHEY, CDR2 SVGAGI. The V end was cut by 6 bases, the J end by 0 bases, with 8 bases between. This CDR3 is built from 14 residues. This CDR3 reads CASRAGPNTGELFF. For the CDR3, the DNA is TGTGCCAGCAGGGCGGGACCGAACACCGGGGAGCTGTTTTTT.

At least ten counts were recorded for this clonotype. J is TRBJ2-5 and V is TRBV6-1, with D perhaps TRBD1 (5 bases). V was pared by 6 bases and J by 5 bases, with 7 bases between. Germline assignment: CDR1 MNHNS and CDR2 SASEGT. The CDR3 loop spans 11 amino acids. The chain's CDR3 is CASRRQETQYF. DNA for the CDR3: TGTGCCAGCAGGAGACAGGAGACCCAGTACTTC.

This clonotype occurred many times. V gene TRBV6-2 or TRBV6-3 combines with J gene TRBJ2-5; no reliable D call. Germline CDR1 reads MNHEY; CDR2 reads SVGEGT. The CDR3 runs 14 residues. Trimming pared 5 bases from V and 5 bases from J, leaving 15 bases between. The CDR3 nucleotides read TGTGCCAGCAGTCCACGGAAGGGAAGGGAGACCCAGTACTTC. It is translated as CASSPRKGRETQYF.

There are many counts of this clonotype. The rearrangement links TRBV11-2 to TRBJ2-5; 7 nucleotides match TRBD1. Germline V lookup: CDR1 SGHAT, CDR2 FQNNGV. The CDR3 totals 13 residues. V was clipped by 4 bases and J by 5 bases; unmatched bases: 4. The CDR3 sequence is CASSSDRVETQYF. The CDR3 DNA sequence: TGTGCCAGCAGCTCCGACAGGGTGGAGACCCAGTACTTC.